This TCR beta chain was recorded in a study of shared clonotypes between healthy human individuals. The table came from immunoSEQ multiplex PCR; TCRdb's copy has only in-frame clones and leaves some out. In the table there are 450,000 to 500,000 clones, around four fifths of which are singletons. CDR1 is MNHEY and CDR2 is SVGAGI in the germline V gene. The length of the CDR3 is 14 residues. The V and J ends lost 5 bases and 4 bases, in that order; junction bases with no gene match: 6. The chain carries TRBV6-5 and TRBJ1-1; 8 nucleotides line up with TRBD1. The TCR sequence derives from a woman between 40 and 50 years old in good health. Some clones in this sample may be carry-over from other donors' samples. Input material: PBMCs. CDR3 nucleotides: TGTGCCAGCAGTAACAGGGGGTTGGGCACTGAAGCTTTCTTT. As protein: CASSNRGLGTEAFF.